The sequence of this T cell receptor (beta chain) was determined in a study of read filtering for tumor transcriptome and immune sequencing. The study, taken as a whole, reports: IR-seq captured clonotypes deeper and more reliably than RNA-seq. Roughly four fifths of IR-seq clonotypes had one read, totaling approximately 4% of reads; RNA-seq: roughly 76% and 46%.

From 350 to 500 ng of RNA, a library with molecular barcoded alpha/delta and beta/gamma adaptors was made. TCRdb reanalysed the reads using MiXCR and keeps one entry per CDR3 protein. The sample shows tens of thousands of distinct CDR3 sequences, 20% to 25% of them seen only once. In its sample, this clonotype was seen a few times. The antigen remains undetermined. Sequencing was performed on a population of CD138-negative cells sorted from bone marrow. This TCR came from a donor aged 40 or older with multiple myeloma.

The CDR3 reads CASSLIGRGALETQYF. The CDR3 DNA reads TGTGCCAGCAGCTTAATTGGGCGGGGGGCCCTGGAGACCCAGTACTTC. V is TRBV7-3 and J is TRBJ2-5, with 8 bases that match TRBD2. Trimming cost V 1 base and J 5 bases; bases outside gene matches: 9. The CDR3 consists of 16 residues. Germline values: CDR1 SGHTA, CDR2 FQGTGA. The full variable domain, rest sourced from reference TRBV7-3 and TRBJ2-5, is GAGVSQTPSNKVTEKGKYVELRCDPISGHTALYWYRQSLGQGPEFLIYFQGTGAADDSGLPNDRFFAVRPEGSVSTLKIQRTERGDSAVYLCASSLIGRGALETQYFGPGTRLLVL.